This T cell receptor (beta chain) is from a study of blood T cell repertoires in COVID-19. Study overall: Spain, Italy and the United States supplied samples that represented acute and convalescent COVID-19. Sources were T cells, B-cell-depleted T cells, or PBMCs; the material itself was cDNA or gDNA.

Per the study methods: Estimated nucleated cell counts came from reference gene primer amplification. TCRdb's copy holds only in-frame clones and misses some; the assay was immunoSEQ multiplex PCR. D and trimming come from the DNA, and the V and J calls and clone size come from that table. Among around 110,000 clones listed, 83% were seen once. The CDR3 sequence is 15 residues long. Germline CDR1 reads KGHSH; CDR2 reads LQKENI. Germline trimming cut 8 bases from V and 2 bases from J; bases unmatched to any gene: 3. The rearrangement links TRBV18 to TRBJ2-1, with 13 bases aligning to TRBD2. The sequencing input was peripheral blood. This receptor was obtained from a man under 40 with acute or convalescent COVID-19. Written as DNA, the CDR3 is TGTGCCAGCGCAACTAGCGGGGGGGCCTACAATGAGCAGTTCTTC. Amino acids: CASATSGGAYNEQFF.